The next 22 T cell receptor beta chains were all read from a single sample in a study of blood T cell repertoires in COVID-19. Measured with immunoSEQ multiplex PCR; TCRdb has only the in-frame clones, and not every one. The sample holds some 270,000 clones; 65% to 85% are singletons and the top ten take roughly 3.6%. What was sequenced was PBMCs or T cells enriched from blood (not recorded which). The receptors here all came from a man aged 50-60 years who had recovered from COVID-19.

The V call is TRBV5-6, the J call TRBJ1-2; D is uncertain. Germline values: CDR1 SGHDT, CDR2 YYEEEE. V was cut by 3 bases and J by 6 bases, with 12 bases left in between. CDR3 size: 13 residues. The CDR3 loop is CASSWRVANGYTF. The CDR3 DNA follows: TGTGCCAGCAGCTGGAGAGTCGCCAATGGCTACACCTTC.

This sequence joins TRBV2 and TRBJ2-1; 8 nucleotides align to TRBD2. The germline V gene has CDR1 SNHLY and CDR2 FYNNEI. This CDR3 comprises 15 residues. V lost 11 bases and J lost 4; bases outside the gene matches: 13. This CDR3 reads CAATAGTSGYNEQFF. CDR3 sequence (DNA): TGTGCCGCCACGGCCGGGACTAGTGGTTACAATGAGCAGTTCTTC.

V gene TRBV5-1 combines with J gene TRBJ2-1; tentative D call: TRBD1 (5 bases). Trimming removed 3 bases at V and 7 bases at J, with 8 bases between. The germline V gene has CDR1 SGHRS and CDR2 YFSETQ. The CDR3 is 12 amino acids. This chain's CDR3 is CASSSGPNEQFF. CDR3 DNA: TGCGCCAGCAGCTCAGGGCCGAATGAGCAGTTCTTC.

There are a few counts of this clone. The J gene is TRBJ2-3, the V gene TRBV28; 7 bases match TRBD1. The CDR3 consists of 15 residues. V lost 3 bases to trimming and J lost 3 bases; unmatched junction nucleotides: 6. The germline V gene encodes CDR1 MDHEN and CDR2 SYDVKM. CDR3 sequence (DNA): TGTGCCAGCAGTTTTGCGGTCAGGGGGACAGATACGCAGTATTTT. It is translated as CASSFAVRGTDTQYF.

V and J are TRBV27 and TRBJ1-2, with no clear D. Trimming took 5 bases from V and 7 from J, leaving 20 bases between them. CDR1 is MNHEY and CDR2 is SMNVEV in the germline V gene (reference sequence). This CDR3 has 15 residues. The CDR3 nucleotides are TGTGCCAGCAGTCCATCAGCCGGGAGTCAAGGTGGCTACACCTTC. Its protein product is CASSPSAGSQGGYTF.

The chain is built from TRBV25-1 and TRBJ2-7; 8 positions match TRBD1. CDR1 is MGHDK, CDR2 SYGVNS, per germline. Trimming took 5 bases from V and 4 from J; bases not matched to a gene: 13. This CDR3 spans 16 amino acids. CDR3 protein: CASSPQGASLTYEQYF. The CDR3 region has the DNA TGTGCCAGCAGTCCCCAGGGGGCCAGCCTTACTTACGAGCAGTACTTC.

V usage is TRBV19 and J usage is TRBJ1-3; D call uncertain. This CDR3 has 16 amino acids. Trimming removed 2 bases from V and 7 bases from J, with 18 bases in between. Germline values: CDR1 LNHDA, CDR2 SQIVND (reference sequence). The CDR3, as DNA: TGTGCCAGTAGTATATCCGGGGATCTCCTTCTGAACACCATATATTTT. Translation gives CASSISGDLLLNTIYF.

The rearrangement links TRBV29-1 to TRBJ2-5; no definite D call. Trimming removed 4 bases from V and 2 bases from J, with 5 bases in between. The CDR3 has 11 residues. CDR1 and CDR2 (germline): SQVTM, ANQGSEA. CDR3 sequence: CSVGRQETQYF. Here the CDR3 DNA reads TGCAGCGTTGGTCGTCAAGAGACCCAGTACTTC. Full variable domain (outside the CDR3, taken from reference TRBV29-1 and TRBJ2-5): SAVISQKPSRDICQRGTSLTIQCQVDSQVTMMFWYRQQPGQSLTLIATANQGSEATYESGFVIDKFPISRPNLTFSTLTVSNMSPEDSSIYLCSVGRQETQYFGPGTRLLVL.

CDR3 nucleotides: TGTGCCAGCAGCCGCGGACTAGCGGGAGTTTCTGGGGAGCTGTTTTTT. It yields the protein CASSRGLAGVSGELFF. V gene TRBV14 combines with J gene TRBJ2-2, with 13 positions matching TRBD2. V shed 4 bases, J shed 8 bases, and the junction held 7 bases outside the gene matches. This CDR3 is built from 16 residues. Per germline, CDR1 SGHDN and CDR2 FVKESK.

CDR3 DNA sequence: TGTGCCAGCAGCTTAAAAGGGGGAGTGGGTGAGCAGTTCTTC. This codes for CASSLKGGVGEQFF. The rearrangement joins TRBV7-3 to TRBJ2-1, with D possibly matching TRBD1 (6 bases). Germline V gene data show CDR1 as SGHTA and CDR2 as FQGTGA. This CDR3 comprises 14 residues. Trimming cost V 1 base and J 9 bases, with 13 bases left between them.

The chain recombines TRBV28 with TRBJ1-1; 9 positions agree with TRBD1. CDR1 is MDHEN, CDR2 SYDVKM, per germline. J was trimmed by 0 bases and V by 5 bases; bases with no gene match: 4. This CDR3 has 15 residues. For the CDR3, the DNA is TGTGCCAGCAGTCCGGGACAGGGAATGAACACTGAAGCTTTCTTT. Protein sequence: CASSPGQGMNTEAFF.

This clone was detected a few times. The DNA of the CDR3 is TGTGCCAGCAGCGCCGAGGAACCCATATTTGGGACTGAAGCTTTCTTT. It yields the protein CASSAEEPIFGTEAFF. The chain recombines TRBV9 with TRBJ1-1; D call uncertain. The germline CDR1 and CDR2 sequences are SGDLS and YYNGEE. Trimming stripped 3 bases from V and 5 bases from J, with 20 bases between. This CDR3 is built from 16 residues. Drawing the rest from reference TRBV9 and TRBJ1-1, the complete variable domain is DSGVTQTPKHLITATGQRVTLRCSPRSGDLSVYWYQQSLDQGLQFLIQYYNGEERAKGNILERFSAQQFPDLHSELNLSSLELGDSALYFCASSAEEPIFGTEAFFGQGTRLTVV.

This chain connects TRBV9 to TRBJ2-5; 7 nucleotides agree with TRBD1. V trimming: 4 bases; J trimming: 0 bases; junction bases outside the gene matches: 15. The CDR3 runs 18 residues. CDR1 and CDR2 (germline): SGDLS, YYNGEE. The CDR3 is CASSPRTGTASYQETQYF. The CDR3 DNA follows: TGTGCCAGCAGCCCAAGGACCGGGACAGCCTCGTACCAAGAGACCCAGTACTTC. Full variable domain (remainder filled in from reference TRBV9 and TRBJ2-5): DSGVTQTPKHLITATGQRVTLRCSPRSGDLSVYWYQQSLDQGLQFLIQYYNGEERAKGNILERFSAQQFPDLHSELNLSSLELGDSALYFCASSPRTGTASYQETQYFGPGTRLLVL.

The chain is built from TRBV25-1 and TRBJ1-4; 7 bases are shared with TRBD1. The CDR3 loop spans 15 amino acids. Per germline, CDR1 MGHDK and CDR2 SYGVNS. The J segment lost 8 bases and the V segment lost 0 bases, leaving 6 bases of the junction unmatched. CDR3 DNA sequence: TGTGCCAGCAGTGAATATCCGACAGGGTTAGAAAAACTGTTTTTT. Protein sequence: CASSEYPTGLEKLFF.

The rearrangement uses TRBV3-1 (or the pseudogene TRBV3-2) and TRBJ2-5, with D maybe TRBD1 (6 bases). Looked up from germline, CDR1 is LGHDT and CDR2 is YNNKEL (reference sequence). Trimming left V 2 bases short and J 1 base short, with 8 bases between. The CDR3 runs 14 residues. The CDR3 region is CASSQQGSQETQYF. CDR3 nucleotides: TGTGCCAGCAGCCAACAGGGGTCCCAAGAGACCCAGTACTTC.

The genes are TRBV5-1 and TRBJ2-7; 12 nucleotides align to TRBD1. J was trimmed by 0 bases and V by 4 bases; bases with no gene match: 5. CDR3 size: 16 residues. Germline V CDR1 and CDR2: SGHRS, YFSETQ. The CDR3 bases are TGCGCCAGCAGCCGCATGGGACAGGGGGCCTCCTACGAGCAGTACTTC. Translating gives CASSRMGQGASYEQYF.

The chain has TRBV2 and TRBJ2-2; TRBD2 agrees at 7 bases. The germline CDR1 and CDR2 sequences are SNHLY and FYNNEI. The CDR3 extends over 12 amino acids. With V trimmed by 8 bases and J by 4 bases, 1 base remained unmatched. CDR3 amino acids: CASGGGTGELFF. CDR3 sequence (DNA): TGTGCCAGCGGGGGGGGCACCGGGGAGCTGTTTTTT.

CDR3 sequence: CASSFKQYGYTF. As DNA, the CDR3 is TGTGCCAGCAGTTTTAAACAGTATGGCTACACCTTC. This chain links TRBV12-3 or TRBV12-4 with TRBJ1-2; D is undetermined. Trimming shortened V by 3 bases and J by 5 bases, and 7 bases separated the two germline ends. The CDR3 loop spans 12 amino acids.

This clone showed up just a few times. The chain joins TRBV18 to TRBJ1-6; D not certain. The CDR3 has 17 amino acids. Trimming removed 2 bases at V and 4 bases at J, with 15 bases between. Germline values: CDR1 KGHSH, CDR2 LQKENI. The CDR3 is CASSPERAAGYNSPLHF. CDR3 sequence (DNA): TGTGCCAGCTCACCAGAGCGCGCCGCGGGTTATAATTCACCCCTCCACTTT.

The genes are TRBV6-2 or TRBV6-3 and TRBJ2-7; TRBD1 is a possible D gene (5 bases). Germline V gene sequence: CDR1 MNHEY, CDR2 SVGEGT. The CDR3 is made up of 16 amino acids. V lost 0 bases and J 2 bases, leaving 14 bases between the germline ends. The CDR3 sequence: CASSYSSTGRPYEQYF. The CDR3 DNA is TGTGCCAGCAGTTACTCGAGTACAGGCAGACCCTACGAGCAGTACTTC.

This chain uses TRBV5-1 with TRBJ2-1, with a tentative D call TRBD2 (5 bases). V was clipped by 5 bases and J by 8 bases, with 8 bases between them. Germline-derived CDR1 and CDR2 are SGHRS and YFSETQ. The CDR3 loop spans 11 amino acids. In DNA, the CDR3 is TGCGCCAGCAGATTCGGGGATGAGCAGTTCTTC. Translated: CASRFGDEQFF.

The chain joins TRBV12-3 or TRBV12-4 to TRBJ2-3; unclear D gene. The CDR3 length is 10 residues. V lost 3 bases, J lost 7 bases, and 2 bases lay in between. DNA of the CDR3: TGTGCCAGCAGTTTTAATACGCAGTATTTT. Its protein product is CASSFNTQYF.